The 27 T cell receptor beta chains below all came from one sample that was sequenced in a study of shared T cell receptors in the human thymus. Using immunoSEQ multiplex PCR, the repertoire was profiled, and TCRdb retains in-frame clones only, with some absent. The table has hundreds of thousands of clones, over 75% seen once; the top ten hold roughly 0.0094%. These data were also filed under a second study, of human thymus T cells.

The sample consisted of thymocytes. The origin of the receptors is a boy younger than two with a congenital heart defect.

This chain connects TRBV13 to TRBJ2-3; possible D gene TRBD1, 5 bases. Deletions cut 2 bases from V and 6 bases from J, with 15 bases between. Germline lookup yields CDR1 PRHDT and CDR2 FYEKMQ (reference sequence). The CDR3 has 15 amino acids. The CDR3 DNA sequence: TGTGCCAGCAGCTTACGTGCAGGGTCCTCGGATACGCAGTATTTT. Residues: CASSLRAGSSDTQYF.

The chain employs TRBV5-4 and TRBJ2-2; TRBD2 is a possible D gene (5 bases). Germline V gene lookup returns CDR1 SGHNT and CDR2 YYREEE (reference sequence). This CDR3 comprises 13 residues. V gave up 4 bases and J gave up 6 bases, with 10 bases separating them. The CDR3 DNA reads TGTGCCAGCAGCCAGAGCGGCCCCGGGGAGCTGTTTTTT. As protein: CASSQSGPGELFF.

The chain has TRBV6-5 and TRBJ2-1; 7 nucleotides align to TRBD2. Germline V CDR1 and CDR2: MNHEY, SVGAGI. The CDR3 has 14 amino acids. V lost 7 bases, J lost 5 bases, and 8 bases stayed unmatched. CDR3 bases: TGTGCCAGCACGCCGCGGACTAGGGACAATGAGCAGTTCTTC. Its protein is CASTPRTRDNEQFF.

This clone was observed a handful of times. This sequence joins TRBV29-1 and TRBJ2-1; D not resolved. V lost 5 bases, J lost 6 bases, and 5 bases lay in between. Germline V lookup: CDR1 SQVTM, CDR2 ANQGSEA. The CDR3 consists of 10 residues. Here the CDR3 reads CSVLGNEQFF. The CDR3 DNA follows: TGCAGCGTTCTAGGCAATGAGCAGTTCTTC.

The genes are TRBV15 and TRBJ2-3, with TRBD2 identical over 7 bases. The CDR3 sequence is 19 residues long. Germline assignment: CDR1 LNHNV and CDR2 YYDKDF (reference sequence). V shed 0 bases, J shed 2 bases, and the junction held 14 bases outside the gene matches. The CDR3, as DNA: TGTGCCACCAGCAGAGATGCGGTCCCGCGCGGGGGATTCACAGATACGCAGTATTTT. Protein sequence: CATSRDAVPRGGFTDTQYF.

The CDR3 region has the DNA TGTGCCAGCAGTTTATGGACAGGGGGACTCTACGAGCAGTACTTC. Its translation: CASSLWTGGLYEQYF. V and J are TRBV28 and TRBJ2-5, with TRBD1 matching 9 bases. The J call is uncertain, as TRBJ2-7 better fits the DNA end. CDR3 length: 15 amino acids. The germline V gene encodes CDR1 MDHEN and CDR2 SYDVKM.

On this clone: Other nucleotide sequences in the sample specify the same CDR3. The rearrangement uses TRBV7-2 and TRBJ2-7; possible D gene TRBD1, 5 bases. The V and J ends lost 5 bases and 1 base respectively, with 9 bases between them. The CDR3 consists of 13 residues. Germline CDR1 SGHTA, CDR2 FQGNSA. In DNA, the CDR3 is TGTGCCAGCAGCCCCTCAGGGTCCTACGAGCAGTACTTC. As protein: CASSPSGSYEQYF.

This clone was recorded a few times. Other DNA variants within this sample encode the same CDR3. This chain connects TRBV5-1 to TRBJ2-3, with D hard to call. V shed 4 bases and J shed 3 bases, with 3 bases lying between them. CDR3 length: 11 residues. Per germline, CDR1 SGHRS and CDR2 YFSETQ. The chain's CDR3 is CASSLTDTQYF. For the CDR3, the DNA is TGCGCCAGCAGCCTAACAGATACGCAGTATTTT.

The chain joins TRBV4-1 to TRBJ2-2, with 8 bases identical to TRBD2. J was trimmed by 6 bases and V by 4 bases; bases with no gene match: 16. Per germline, CDR1 MGHRA and CDR2 YSYEKL. The CDR3 is made up of 18 amino acids. This chain's CDR3 is CASSPPTSGPEGAGELFF. As DNA, the CDR3 is TGCGCCAGCAGCCCACCTACTAGCGGCCCAGAGGGGGCCGGGGAGCTGTTTTTT.

The chain combines TRBV7-9 with TRBJ1-2; no clear D. Germline V gives CDR1 SEHNR, CDR2 FQNEAQ (reference sequence). CDR3 length: 12 residues. The V gene lost 1 base and the J gene lost 4 bases, with 4 bases spanning the gap. In DNA form, the CDR3 reads TGTGCCAGCAGCTTAGACAGCTATGGCTACACCTTC. As protein: CASSLDSYGYTF.

The V and J genes are TRBV6-6 and TRBJ2-5; 7 positions match TRBD2. The CDR3 is made up of 13 amino acids. Germline trimming cut 5 bases from V and 4 bases from J; bases unmatched to any gene: 4. Germline values: CDR1 MNHNY, CDR2 SVGAGI (reference sequence). The CDR3 reads CASSETSPETQYF. The DNA for the CDR3 is TGTGCCAGCAGTGAGACTAGCCCAGAGACCCAGTACTTC.

Here the CDR3 reads CASTARGDSNQPQHF. CDR3 DNA sequence: TGTGCCAGCACCGCCAGGGGGGATAGCAATCAGCCCCAGCATTTT. The chain carries TRBV6-1 and TRBJ1-5, with 7 positions matching TRBD1. The CDR3 has 15 residues. V lost 7 bases to trimming and J lost 0 bases; unmatched junction nucleotides: 6. The V gene's germline CDR1 is MNHNS and CDR2 SASEGT.

The chain has TRBV14 and TRBJ1-1, with D perhaps TRBD1 (5 bases). The CDR3 has 16 residues. Germline loops: CDR1 SGHDN, CDR2 FVKESK. V shed 0 bases and J shed 2 bases, with 13 bases lying between them. The CDR3 protein is CASSQEAQGNNTEAFF. The CDR3 region has the DNA TGTGCCAGCAGCCAAGAAGCTCAGGGAAATAACACTGAAGCTTTCTTT.

The chain has TRBV27 and TRBJ1-5, with unresolved D. This CDR3 is 14 amino acids long. Trimming shortened V by 7 bases and J by 0 bases, and 10 bases separated the two germline ends. Germline V CDR1 and CDR2: MNHEY, SMNVEV (reference sequence). In DNA, the CDR3 is TGTGCCAGCAAGCACCATTATAGCAATCAGCCCCAGCATTTT. It yields the protein CASKHHYSNQPQHF.

This chain joins TRBV4-1 and TRBJ1-2; tentatively, D is TRBD1 (6 bases). Germline V gene sequence: CDR1 MGHRA, CDR2 YSYEKL. V shed 1 base and J shed 2 bases, with 17 bases lying between them. This CDR3 spans 17 amino acids. The CDR3 sequence is CASSQALLVQGNYGYTF. Here the CDR3 DNA reads TGCGCCAGCAGCCAAGCCCTGTTGGTCCAGGGGAACTATGGCTACACCTTC.

This clone was found once. The rearrangement uses TRBV6-4 and TRBJ1-6; D is uncertain. This CDR3 is 13 amino acids long. V was trimmed by 5 bases and J by 7 bases, leaving 9 bases between them. Germline values: CDR1 MRHNA, CDR2 SNTAGT. The DNA for the CDR3 is TGTGCCAGCAGTCTCACAGTAAATTCACCCCTCCACTTT. Protein sequence: CASSLTVNSPLHF.

The chain links TRBV29-1 to TRBJ1-4; 7 bases align to TRBD1. V shed 6 bases and J 1 base; nucleotides not matched to a gene: 11. The CDR3 runs to 16 residues. Germline assignment: CDR1 SQVTM and CDR2 ANQGSEA. CDR3 DNA: TGCAGCGTACGCAAGACAGGGAAGCTAACTAATGAAAAACTGTTTTTT. Its translation is CSVRKTGKLTNEKLFF.

The chain recombines TRBV5-4 with TRBJ2-1, with TRBD2 matching 9 bases. The CDR3 totals 15 residues. V lost 0 bases, J lost 8 bases, and 6 bases stayed unmatched. Germline V gene data show CDR1 as SGHNT and CDR2 as YYREEE (reference sequence). The CDR3 loop reads CASSLGGGALDEQFF. The CDR3 nucleotides are TGTGCCAGCAGCTTGGGCGGGGGGGCCTTGGATGAGCAGTTCTTC. The variable domain in full, completed from reference TRBV5-4 and TRBJ2-1, reads ETGVTQSPTHLIKTRGQQVTLRCSSQSGHNTVSWYQQALGQGPQFIFQYYREEENGRGNFPPRFSGLQFPNYSSELNVNALELDDSALYLCASSLGGGALDEQFFGPGTRLTVL.

The rearrangement links TRBV4-2 to TRBJ1-1; TRBD1 might be the D (5 bases). The germline V gene has CDR1 LGHNA and CDR2 YNFKEQ. Trimming shortened V by 0 bases and J by 3 bases, and 11 bases separated the two germline ends. There are 15 residues in the CDR3. CDR3 coding DNA: TGTGCCAGCAGCCAAGATCAGACAGATGACACTGAAGCTTTCTTT. Translation: CASSQDQTDDTEAFF.

This chain links TRBV7-9 with TRBJ2-2; 8 positions agree with TRBD2. The CDR3 covers 18 residues. Trimming cost V 4 bases and J 7 bases; bases outside gene matches: 17. CDR1 is SEHNR, CDR2 FQNEAQ, per germline (reference sequence). As DNA, the CDR3 is TGTGCCAGCAGCTCCCTGAAACTACTGGCGGGGGGATTCGGGGAGCTGTTTTTT. Amino acid sequence: CASSSLKLLAGGFGELFF. Full variable domain (rest looked up from reference TRBV7-9 and TRBJ2-2): DTGVSQNPRHKITKRGQNVTFRCDPISEHNRLYWYRQTLGQGPEFLTYFQNEAQLEKSRLLSDRFSAERPKGSFSTLEIQRTEQGDSAMYLCASSSLKLLAGGFGELFFGEGSRLTVL.

As for this clone: The sample has other DNA sequences that encode this CDR3 too. The chain links TRBV11-2 to TRBJ1-1, with a possible D match to TRBD1 (5 bases). V was pared by 4 bases and J by 4 bases, with 10 bases between. The CDR3 is 13 residues long. In germline, CDR1 is SGHAT, CDR2 FQNNGV. CDR3 nucleotide sequence: TGTGCCAGCAGCTCGCAGGGAGGCACTGAAGCTTTCTTT. Translation gives CASSSQGGTEAFF.

The chain joins TRBV5-4 to TRBJ2-7; the match to TRBD2 covers 13 bases. This CDR3 has 15 amino acids. Trimming cost V 4 bases and J 0 bases; bases outside gene matches: 1. Germline values: CDR1 SGHNT, CDR2 YYREEE (reference sequence). In nucleotides, the CDR3 is TGTGCCAGCAGCCGGACTAGCGGGGGCTCCTACGAGCAGTACTTC. The encoded protein is CASSRTSGGSYEQYF.

The gene calls are TRBV6-5 and TRBJ2-7, with D possibly being TRBD2 (6 bases). Trimming removed 4 bases at V and 1 base at J, with 11 bases between. The CDR3 covers 14 residues. Germline lookup yields CDR1 MNHEY and CDR2 SVGAGI. For the CDR3, the DNA is TGTGCCAGCAGTTTTCGGCTAGCGTCCTACGAGCAGTACTTC. Its protein product is CASSFRLASYEQYF.

The chain recombines TRBV20-1 with TRBJ1-2; D is undetermined. The CDR3 is 11 amino acids. CDR1 is DFQATT, CDR2 SNEGSKA, per germline (reference sequence). V was shortened by 7 bases and J by 2 bases, with 8 bases between the two germline ends. The CDR3 protein is CSDGQNYGYTF. CDR3 in DNA: TGCAGTGATGGTCAGAACTATGGCTACACCTTC.

The chain carries TRBV15 and TRBJ1-2; TRBD1 agrees at 7 bases. The J segment lost 3 bases and the V segment lost 0 bases, leaving 7 bases of the junction unmatched. Germline V CDR1 and CDR2: LNHNV, YYDKDF (reference sequence). The CDR3 sequence is 16 residues long. The DNA of the CDR3 is TGTGCCACCAGCAGAGACCTACAGGGGTTCTACTATGGCTACACCTTC. It encodes CATSRDLQGFYYGYTF. The whole variable domain, filled in from reference TRBV15 and TRBJ1-2, reads DAMVIQNPRYQVTQFGKPVTLSCSQTLNHNVMYWYQQKSSQAPKLLFHYYDKDFNNEADTPDNFQSRRPNTSFCFLDIRSPGLGDTAMYLCATSRDLQGFYYGYTFGSGTRLTVV.

Only a few counts were recorded for this clone. The rearrangement links TRBV7-9 to TRBJ1-1; unclear D gene. From germline, CDR1 is SEHNR and CDR2 FQNEAQ (reference sequence). With 4 bases removed from V and 4 bases from J, the gap between germline ends came to 13 bases. The CDR3 consists of 14 residues. CDR3 region: CASSSPSRGTEAFF. CDR3 bases: TGTGCCAGCAGCTCCCCCTCGCGGGGCACTGAAGCTTTCTTT.

V usage is TRBV7-9 and J usage is TRBJ2-7, with D possibly TRBD1 on 6 matching bases. Trimming shortened V by 5 bases and J by 4 bases, and 18 bases separated the two germline ends. Germline assignment: CDR1 SEHNR and CDR2 FQNEAQ (reference sequence). This CDR3 region has 15 residues. CDR3 DNA: TGTGCCAGCAGCCCCGGGACACCCCTTAGGTACGAGCAGTACTTC. It specifies CASSPGTPLRYEQYF.